One sample yielded the 10 T cell receptor beta chains listed below, sequenced in a study of cytomegalovirus exposure and HLA in healthy donors. The PCR made use of 60 Vbeta and 13 Jbeta primers. Sequenced by immunoSEQ multiplex PCR; TCRdb stores in-frame clones only, minus some. The table records over 110,000 clones, approximately 84% of them present only once. Specimen: PBMCs. Receptors originate from a woman aged 55-70 years in good health and CMV-seropositive.

This clone was detected only once. V gene TRBV30 combines with J gene TRBJ1-2; no firm D call. The CDR3 has 12 amino acids. Germline V gene lookup returns CDR1 GTSNPN and CDR2 SVGIG (reference sequence). Trimming left V 8 bases short and J 3 bases short, with 13 bases between. The CDR3 sequence: CAPPGYHYGYTF. The CDR3, as DNA: TGTGCCCCCCCGGGATACCACTATGGCTACACCTTC. Combining the CDR3 with reference TRBV30 and TRBJ1-2 gives the whole variable domain SQTIHQWPATLVQPVGSPLSLECTVEGTSNPNLYWYRQAAGRGLQLLFYSVGIGQISSEVPQNLSASRPQDRQFILSSKKLLLSDSGFYLCAPPGYHYGYTFGSGTRLTVV.

This clone has a handful of counts. The chain employs TRBV6-1 and TRBJ2-3, with 8 bases matching TRBD2. With V trimmed by 7 bases and J by 0 bases, 3 bases remained unmatched. Germline values: CDR1 MNHNS, CDR2 SASEGT. The CDR3 runs 14 residues. The CDR3: CASTGGGSTDTQYF. DNA for the CDR3: TGTGCCAGCACGGGGGGGGGTAGCACAGATACGCAGTATTTT.

This chain joins TRBV28 and TRBJ1-1; TRBD1 is a possible D gene (6 bases). Trimming shortened V by 6 bases and J by 0 bases, and 14 bases separated the two germline ends. The germline V gene has CDR1 MDHEN and CDR2 SYDVKM. This CDR3 contains 15 residues. CDR3 in DNA: TGTGCCAGCAGCCTGATAAGGGGGTTGAACACTGAAGCTTTCTTT. It specifies CASSLIRGLNTEAFF.

This rearrangement joins TRBV27 to TRBJ2-4; 7 positions match TRBD2. CDR1 MNHEY and CDR2 SMNVEV come from the germline V gene (reference sequence). The ends lost 8 bases at V and 1 base at J; junction bases unmatched: 11. This CDR3 spans 16 amino acids. The CDR3, as DNA: TGTGCCAGCGACATCTGCAGGGAGGGGGCCAAAAACATTCAGTACTTC. Translated, it gives CASDICREGAKNIQYF.

The CDR3 is CASSSTGIVYNEQFF. The CDR3 coding sequence is TGTGCCAGCAGCTCGACAGGGATCGTCTACAATGAGCAGTTCTTC. The genes are TRBV11-3 and TRBJ2-1; 7 bases match TRBD1. CDR3 length equals 15 residues. The V gene end was trimmed by 4 bases and the J gene end by 3 bases; junction bases not matched to a gene: 6. Germline V CDR1 and CDR2: SGHNT, YENEEA.

The rearrangement links TRBV7-9 to TRBJ2-5; 13 bases fit TRBD2. The last part of the DNA fits TRBJ2-7 better; the J call may be wrong. CDR3 size: 16 residues. Germline V gene lookup returns CDR1 SEHNR and CDR2 FQNEAQ (reference sequence). Here the CDR3 DNA reads TGTGCCAGCAGCCCACTGACTAGCGGGAGGTTTGACGAGCAGTACTTC. Its translation is CASSPLTSGRFDEQYF.

The chain couples TRBV30 to TRBJ1-3; perhaps TRBD1 as D (5 bases). The CDR3 sequence is 14 residues long. Germline CDR1 reads GTSNPN; CDR2 reads SVGIG (reference sequence). V dropped 4 bases and J dropped 0 bases, with 10 bases sitting between them. CDR3 DNA sequence: TGTGCCTGGACTACAGGATACTCTGGAAACACCATATATTTT. Translated, it gives CAWTTGYSGNTIYF.

J is TRBJ2-7 and V is TRBV7-2; D gene uncertain. The V end lost 5 bases, the J end lost 3 bases, and 11 bases lay between the germline ends. The CDR3 loop spans 13 amino acids. The germline V gene encodes CDR1 SGHTA and CDR2 FQGNSA. The CDR3 sequence: CASSGAANYEQYF. Here the CDR3 DNA reads TGTGCCAGCAGCGGTGCGGCCAACTACGAGCAGTACTTC.

As to this clone: Other nucleotide sequences in the sample specify the same CDR3. The J gene is TRBJ1-3, the V gene TRBV30, with TRBD1 identical over 9 bases. This CDR3 has 15 amino acids. CDR1 and CDR2 from the germline V gene are GTSNPN and SVGIG (reference sequence). V trimming: 2 bases; J trimming: 0 bases; junction bases outside the gene matches: 2. The CDR3 loop reads CAWSRTGDSGNTIYF. CDR3 DNA sequence: TGTGCCTGGAGTAGGACAGGGGACTCTGGAAACACCATATATTTT.

The chain links TRBV27 to TRBJ2-1; weak D call: TRBD1 (6 bases). The germline V and J ends were trimmed by 2 bases and 3 bases, with 11 bases remaining between them. This CDR3 is built from 15 residues. Germline CDR1 MNHEY, CDR2 SMNVEV (reference sequence). The CDR3 region is CASSLRWTDYNEQFF. The CDR3 DNA follows: TGTGCCAGCAGTTTAAGGTGGACAGACTACAATGAGCAGTTCTTC.